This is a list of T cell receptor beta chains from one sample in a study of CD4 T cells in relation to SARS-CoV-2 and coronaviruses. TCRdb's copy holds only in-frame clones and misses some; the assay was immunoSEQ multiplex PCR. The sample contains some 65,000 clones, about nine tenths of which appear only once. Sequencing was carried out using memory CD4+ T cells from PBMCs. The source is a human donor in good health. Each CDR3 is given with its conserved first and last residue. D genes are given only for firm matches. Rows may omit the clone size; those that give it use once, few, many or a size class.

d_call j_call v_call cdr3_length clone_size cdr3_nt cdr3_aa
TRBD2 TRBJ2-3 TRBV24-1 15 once TGTGCCACCAGTTGGAGCGGGAGTCGCCCAGATACGCAGTATTTT CATSWSGSRPDTQYF
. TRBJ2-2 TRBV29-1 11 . TGCAGCGTCGGGGGCACCGGGGAGCTGTTTTTT CSVGGTGELFF
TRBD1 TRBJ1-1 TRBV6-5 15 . TGTGCCAGCAGTTACTCGGGACAGGGGAACACTGAAGCTTTCTTT CASSYSGQGNTEAFF
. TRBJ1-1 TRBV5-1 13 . TGCGCCAGCAGCCTGCAGGGGAACACTGAAGCTTTCTTT CASSLQGNTEAFF
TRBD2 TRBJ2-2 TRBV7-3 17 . TGTGCCAGCAGCTTATATGGCGGGGGGGCTAACACCGGGGAGCTGTTTTTT CASSLYGGGANTGELFF
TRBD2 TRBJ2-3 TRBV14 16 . TGTGCCAGCAGCCAAGGACTAAGCGGGGGCACAGATACGCAGTATTTT CASSQGLSGGTDTQYF
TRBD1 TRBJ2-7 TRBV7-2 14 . TGTGCCAGCAGCTACGGGACAGGAGTTTACGAGCAGTACTTC CASSYGTGVYEQYF
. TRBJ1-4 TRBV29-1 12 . TGCAGCGTTGGGGATTCTAATGAAAAACTGTTTTTT CSVGDSNEKLFF
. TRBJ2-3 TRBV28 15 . TGTGCCAGCATCGGGCAAGGGAAGAGCACAGATACGCAGTATTTT CASIGQGKSTDTQYF
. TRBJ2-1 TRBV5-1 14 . TGCGCCAGCAGCTCCCTGAACGGGGGAGGTGAGCAGTTCTTC CASSSLNGGGEQFF
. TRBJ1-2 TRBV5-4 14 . TGTGCCAGCAGCTTGGTAGGACAGAACTATGGCTACACCTTC CASSLVGQNYGYTF
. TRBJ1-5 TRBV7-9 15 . TGTGCCAGCAGCTCCGGAGGACCGGGGGTTCAGCCCCAGCATTTT CASSSGGPGVQPQHF
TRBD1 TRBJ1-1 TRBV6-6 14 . TGTGCCAGCAGTACGGGGCAGGGGGGCACTGAAGCTTTCTTT CASSTGQGGTEAFF
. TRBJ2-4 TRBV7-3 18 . TGTGCCAGCAGCTCCCCAGGGGTAGGAATCTGGGCCAAAAACATTCAGTACTTC CASSSPGVGIWAKNIQYF
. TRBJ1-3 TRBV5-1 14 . TGCGCCAGCGCTGGGGGAAGCGCCGGAAACACCATATATTTT CASAGGSAGNTIYF
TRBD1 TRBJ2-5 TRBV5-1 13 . TGCGCCAGGCGGGACAGGTCGAAAGAGACCCAGTACTTC CARRDRSKETQYF
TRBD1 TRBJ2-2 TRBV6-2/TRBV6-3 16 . TGTGCCAGCAGTCGAACCGGGACAGGGTACACCGGGGAGCTGTTTTTT CASSRTGTGYTGELFF
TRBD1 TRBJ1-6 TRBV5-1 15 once TGCGCCAGCAGCGTGGGGACAGTTTATAATTCACCCCTCCACTTT CASSVGTVYNSPLHF
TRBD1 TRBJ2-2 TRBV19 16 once TGTGCCAGTAAAGATTCCCGACAGGGGGACACCGGGGAGCTGTTTTTT CASKDSRQGDTGELFF
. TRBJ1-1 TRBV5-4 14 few TGTGCCAGCACCAACCCACCGGGAAACACTGAAGCTTTCTTT CASTNPPGNTEAFF
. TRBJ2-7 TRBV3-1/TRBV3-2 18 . TGTGCCAGCAGCCAAAGGCTCCCGGGACAACCATTCTTGGACGAGCAGTACTTC CASSQRLPGQPFLDEQYF
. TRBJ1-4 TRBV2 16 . TGTGCCAGCAGTGCGAAGTACGGGGGAGATAATGAAAAACTGTTTTTT CASSAKYGGDNEKLFF
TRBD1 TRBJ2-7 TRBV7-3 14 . TGTGCCAGCAGCATTGGACAGGGGGATTACGAGCAGTACTTC CASSIGQGDYEQYF
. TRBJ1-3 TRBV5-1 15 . TGCGCCAGCAGCCCTTACAGGGATACTGGAAACACCATATATTTT CASSPYRDTGNTIYF
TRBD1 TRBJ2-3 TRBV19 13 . TGTGCCAGTAGCGGGACAGGGGTCGCGACCGCCTATTTT CASSGTGVATAYF
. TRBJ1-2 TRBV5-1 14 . TGCGCCAGCAGCTTATCCCCCCTCTCGGGGGGCTACACCTTC CASSLSPLSGGYTF
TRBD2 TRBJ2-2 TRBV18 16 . TGTGCCAGCTCACCACCAGGGAGCGGGAGTCCCGGGGAGCTGTTTTTT CASSPPGSGSPGELFF
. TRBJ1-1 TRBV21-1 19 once TGTGCCAGCAGCAAAGCGGGAATCAACGGGGCAGGCTTGAACACTGAAGCTTTCTTT CASSKAGINGAGLNTEAFF
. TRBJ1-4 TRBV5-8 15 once TGTGCCAGCAGCACTGGGGCGGCGGGGAGTGAAAAACTGTTTTTT CASSTGAAGSEKLFF
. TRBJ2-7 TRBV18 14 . TGTGCCAGCTCACTCACGAGGGATTCCTACGAGCAGTACTTC CASSLTRDSYEQYF
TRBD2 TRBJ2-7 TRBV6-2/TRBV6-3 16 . TGTGCCAGCAGTTCTGCTAGCGGGAGGATTGGCTACGAGCAGTACTTC CASSSASGRIGYEQYF
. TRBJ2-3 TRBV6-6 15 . TGTGCCAGCAGTTCGACCCGCACAATCACAGATACGCAGTATTTT CASSSTRTITDTQYF
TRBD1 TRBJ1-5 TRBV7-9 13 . TGTGCCAGCAGCCGGGACAGGGATCAGCCCCAGCATTTT CASSRDRDQPQHF
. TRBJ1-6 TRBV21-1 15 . TGTGCCAGCAGCAGCCGGGGGTCGCATAATTCACCCCTCCACTTT CASSSRGSHNSPLHF
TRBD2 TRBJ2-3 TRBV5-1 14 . TGCGCCAGCAGCTTGGACGGGGGGTTGGATACGCAGTATTTT CASSLDGGLDTQYF
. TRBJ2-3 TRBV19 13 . TGTGCCAGTAGTACGGGCGTGACAGATACGCAGTATTTT CASSTGVTDTQYF
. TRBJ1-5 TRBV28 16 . TGTGCCAGCCGGAACTGGCAGGGGAATTTTAATCAGCCCCAGCATTTT CASRNWQGNFNQPQHF
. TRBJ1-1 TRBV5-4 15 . TGTGCCAGCAGCTTGGCCAATGGGATGAACACTGAAGCTTTCTTT CASSLANGMNTEAFF
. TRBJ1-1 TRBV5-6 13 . TGTGCCAGCAGCTTGGACAGGTACACTGAAGCTTTCTTT CASSLDRYTEAFF
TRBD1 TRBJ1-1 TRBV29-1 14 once TGCAGCGTCCCCTTGAGGGGGCCGAACACTGAAGCTTTCTTT CSVPLRGPNTEAFF
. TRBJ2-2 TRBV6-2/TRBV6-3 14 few TGTGCCACCAGCGACCCTGGGGGCACCGGGGAGCTGTTTTTT CATSDPGGTGELFF
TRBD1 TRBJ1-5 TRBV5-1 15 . TGCGCCAGCAGCTTAGGGACAGGGGGGAATCAGCCCCAGCATTTT CASSLGTGGNQPQHF